Presented here are 9 T cell receptor beta chains from one specimen sequenced in a study of Ad26.COV2.S vaccination and SARS-CoV-2 variants. As to treatment: some 19 received Ad26.COV2.S at low or high dose, single or two shots; about 5 received placebo; per-sample allocation not given. All samples were drawn on day 63, counting from the first vaccine or placebo injection. Only in-frame clones appear in the TCRdb table, and some are missing; sequencing was by immunoSEQ multiplex PCR. The sample lists approximately 410,000 clones; approximately 92% were seen once. The sample in question was peripheral blood, obtained in a trial of Ad26.COV2.S vaccine versus placebo. These receptors were collected from a person between 18 and 65 years old who received the Ad26.COV2.S COVID-19 vaccine or a placebo.

The genes are TRBV6-1 and TRBJ1-4; TRBD1 matches at 7 bases. Germline CDR1 reads MNHNS; CDR2 reads SASEGT. The trim removed 3 bases at V and 3 bases at J, leaving 1 base unmatched. This CDR3 spans 14 amino acids. The DNA for the CDR3 is TGTGCCAGCAGTGACAGGGGGGCTAATGAAAAACTGTTTTTT. It codes for CASSDRGANEKLFF.

J is TRBJ2-3 and V is TRBV5-4, with unresolved D. Trimming removed 0 bases from V and 3 bases from J, with 14 bases in between. This CDR3 has 16 amino acids. Looked up from germline, CDR1 is SGHNT and CDR2 is YYREEE (reference sequence). DNA of the CDR3: TGTGCCAGCAGCTTGGAGGGTGGGCATAGGACAGATACGCAGTATTTT. Encoded protein: CASSLEGGHRTDTQYF. Based on the CDR3 plus reference TRBV5-4 and TRBJ2-3, the full variable domain is ETGVTQSPTHLIKTRGQQVTLRCSSQSGHNTVSWYQQALGQGPQFIFQYYREEENGRGNFPPRFSGLQFPNYSSELNVNALELDDSALYLCASSLEGGHRTDTQYFGPGTRLTVL.

The V gene is TRBV5-5, the J gene TRBJ1-1; no clear D. The CDR3 runs to 14 residues. CDR1 and CDR2 (germline): SGHKS, YYEKEE (reference sequence). Trimming removed 1 base at V and 0 bases at J, with 7 bases between. The CDR3, as DNA: TGTGCCAGCAGCTTGCACCCCATGAACACTGAAGCTTTCTTT. Its protein is CASSLHPMNTEAFF. Supplemented by reference TRBV5-5 and TRBJ1-1, the full variable domain reads DAGVTQSPTHLIKTRGQQVTLRCSPISGHKSVSWYQQVLGQGPQFIFQYYEKEERGRGNFPDRFSARQFPNYSSELNVNALLLGDSALYLCASSLHPMNTEAFFGQGTRLTVV.

The chain links TRBV7-8 to TRBJ1-1, with D unclear. The CDR3 covers 13 residues. Germline V gives CDR1 SGHVS, CDR2 FQNEAQ. Trimming cost V 6 bases and J 3 bases, with 11 bases left between them. The CDR3 sequence is CASSLSGDTEAFF. CDR3 DNA: TGTGCCAGCAGTCTATCAGGTGACACTGAAGCTTTCTTT.

The V gene is TRBV5-8, the J gene TRBJ2-5; D is possibly TRBD1 or TRBD2 (5 bases each). The CDR3 is 15 residues long. Trimming shortened V by 4 bases and J by 2 bases, and 15 bases separated the two germline ends. Looked up from germline, CDR1 is SGHTS and CDR2 is YDEGEE. CDR3 protein: CASSHGGRRQETQYF. The CDR3 DNA reads as TGTGCCAGCAGCCATGGGGGACGGAGACAAGAGACCCAGTACTTC. Based on the CDR3 plus reference TRBV5-8 and TRBJ2-5, the full variable domain is EAGVTQSPTHLIKTRGQQATLRCSPISGHTSVYWYQQALGLGLQFLLWYDEGEERNRGNFPPRFSGRQFPNYSSELNVNALELEDSALYLCASSHGGRRQETQYFGPGTRLLVL.

This rearrangement joins TRBV5-1 to TRBJ2-7; perhaps TRBD1 as D (5 bases). This CDR3 has 12 amino acids. Trimming took 0 bases from V and 5 from J, leaving 6 bases between them. Germline V gene sequence: CDR1 SGHRS, CDR2 YFSETQ. CDR3 loop: CASSLGRDEQYF. The CDR3 nucleotides read TGCGCCAGCAGCTTGGGCAGGGACGAGCAGTACTTC.

The genes are TRBV20-1 and TRBJ2-2; D is possibly TRBD2 (5 bases). This CDR3 has 11 amino acids. Trimming shortened V by 4 bases and J by 6 bases, and 6 bases separated the two germline ends. The germline V gene encodes CDR1 DFQATT and CDR2 SNEGSKA (reference sequence). The CDR3 sequence: CSAKRAGELFF. Here the CDR3 DNA reads TGCAGTGCTAAGAGGGCCGGGGAGCTGTTTTTT.

The gene calls are TRBV6-5 and TRBJ1-6, with D unresolved. Trimming shortened V by 6 bases and J by 10 bases, and 13 bases separated the two germline ends. The V gene's germline CDR1 is MNHEY and CDR2 SVGAGI. The CDR3 spans 13 residues. DNA of the CDR3: TGTGCCAGCAGCCCATTTGTGGGATCACCCCTCCACTTT. Translating gives CASSPFVGSPLHF.

V is TRBV10-1 and J is TRBJ1-3; no reliable D call. Germline CDR1 WNHNN, CDR2 SYGVQD (reference sequence). There are 16 residues in the CDR3. The ends were cut back, 3 bases at V and 0 bases at J, with 12 bases in the middle. The CDR3 coding sequence is TGCGCCAGCAGTGATGGGAGCCCTTTCTCTGGAAACACCATATATTTT. It yields the protein CASSDGSPFSGNTIYF.